These 17 T cell receptor beta chains share one sample of origin, sequenced in a study of blood T cells in healthy people across ages. The authors ran a second PCR of 7 to 11 cycles using a sample-barcoded 5' primer and a J-beta primer mix. A single record per CDR3 protein comes from TCRdb applying MiXCR to the 5' RACE reads. The table lists about 680,000 distinct CDR3 sequences, 49% of them singletons. Sequenced input: blood. Source of these receptors: a woman aged 55-69 years in good health.

The sample holds many counts of this clonotype. CDR3 sequence (DNA): TGTGCCAGCAGCGACCAGCTTACGCAGTATTTT. Amino acids: CASSDQLTQYF. V and J are TRBV11-2 and TRBJ2-3; D call uncertain. The CDR3 runs to 11 residues. Germline V CDR1 and CDR2: SGHAT, FQNNGV. V dropped 5 bases and J dropped 8 bases, with 8 bases sitting between them.

The chain carries TRBV28 and TRBJ2-6; D is perhaps TRBD1 (6 bases). The CDR3 spans 18 residues. Germline lookup yields CDR1 MDHEN and CDR2 SYDVKM. V gave up 5 bases and J gave up 4 bases, with 21 bases separating them. CDR3 nucleotides: TGTGCCAGCAGTCCCCTGGGCAGGGGCTTCTTGGGGGCCAACGTCCTGACTTTC. This codes for CASSPLGRGFLGANVLTF.

The V and J genes are TRBV5-1 and TRBJ2-5, with 8 bases lining up with TRBD1. J was trimmed by 11 bases and V by 4 bases; bases with no gene match: 16. The germline CDR1 and CDR2 sequences are SGHRS and YFSETQ. The CDR3 totals 15 residues. The CDR3 sequence is CASSPDRALSVRQYF. The CDR3 coding sequence is TGCGCCAGCAGCCCGGACAGGGCCCTAAGTGTGAGGCAGTACTTC. Full variable domain (missing parts from reference TRBV5-1 and TRBJ2-5): KAGVTQTPRYLIKTRGQQVTLSCSPISGHRSVSWYQQTPGQGLQFLFEYFSETQRNKGNFPGRFSGRQFSNSRSEMNVSTLELGDSALYLCASSPDRALSVRQYFGPGTRLLVL.

This clonotype was found a few times. This chain connects TRBV15 to TRBJ1-5, with D hard to call. V was shortened by 1 base and J by 6 bases, with 16 bases between the two germline ends. This CDR3 contains 16 residues. Germline lookup yields CDR1 LNHNV and CDR2 YYDKDF (reference sequence). The CDR3 sequence is CATSRGESRAGQPQHF. The CDR3 DNA follows: TGTGCCACCAGCAGAGGAGAGTCAAGGGCCGGTCAGCCCCAGCATTTT.

This clonotype was detected many times. This chain connects TRBV5-1 to TRBJ2-7, with D possibly being TRBD1 or TRBD2 (5 bases each). CDR1 is SGHRS, CDR2 YFSETQ, per germline. V shed 4 bases and J shed 3 bases, with 14 bases lying between them. The CDR3 is 14 amino acids. The CDR3 DNA follows: TGCGCCAGCAGCCCCTCCGGGACGGTCTACGAGCAGTACTTC. Its protein is CASSPSGTVYEQYF.

This clonotype was seen a handful of times. The rearrangement links TRBV5-6 to TRBJ1-6; D is uncertain. The CDR3 loop spans 19 amino acids. Between the trimmed V and J ends, which lost 1 base and 0 bases, there was a span of 17 bases. Germline loops: CDR1 SGHDT, CDR2 YYEEEE. The CDR3 loop reads CASSLYRGLQSSYNSPLHF. The CDR3 coding sequence is TGTGCCAGCAGCTTGTACCGCGGGTTACAAAGCTCCTATAATTCACCCCTCCACTTT. Full variable domain (outside the CDR3, taken from reference TRBV5-6 and TRBJ1-6): DAGVTQSPTHLIKTRGQQVTLRCSPKSGHDTVSWYQQALGQGPQFIFQYYEEEERQRGNFPDRFSGHQFPNYSSELNVNALLLGDSALYLCASSLYRGLQSSYNSPLHFGNGTRLTVT.

The sample holds a few counts of this clonotype. The chain joins TRBV28 to TRBJ2-7; 11 positions agree with TRBD2. V was clipped by 8 bases and J by 6 bases; unmatched bases: 9. In germline, CDR1 is MDHEN, CDR2 SYDVKM. The CDR3 has 14 residues. The CDR3 loop reads CASLPPGLAGEQYF. The CDR3 nucleotides are TGTGCCAGCCTCCCCCCTGGACTAGCGGGCGAGCAGTACTTC. Combining the CDR3 with reference TRBV28 and TRBJ2-7 gives the whole variable domain DVKVTQSSRYLVKRTGEKVFLECVQDMDHENMFWYRQDPGLGLRLIYFSYDVKMKEKGDIPEGYSVSREKKERFSLILESASTNQTSMYLCASLPPGLAGEQYFGPGTRLTVT.

V gene TRBV5-6 combines with J gene TRBJ1-2, with TRBD1 identical over 8 bases. Germline V CDR1 and CDR2: SGHDT, YYEEEE. This CDR3 is 16 amino acids long. J was trimmed by 7 bases and V by 3 bases; bases with no gene match: 14. The CDR3 loop is CASSSPIRDRSSGYTF. CDR3 bases: TGTGCCAGCAGCTCCCCTATCCGGGACAGGAGCTCTGGCTACACCTTC.

The V call is TRBV6-5, the J call TRBJ2-7; D not certain. From germline, CDR1 is MNHEY and CDR2 SVGAGI. V shed 6 bases and J shed 0 bases, with 12 bases lying between them. The CDR3 contains 14 residues. The CDR3 spells CASSPLVSSYEQYF. CDR3 coding DNA: TGTGCCAGCAGCCCGTTGGTTAGCTCCTACGAGCAGTACTTC.

The chain uses TRBV7-3 and TRBJ2-1, with 8 bases aligning to TRBD2. Trimming cost V 1 base and J 8 bases; bases outside gene matches: 7. The CDR3 spans 15 residues. The germline V gene has CDR1 SGHTA and CDR2 FQGTGA. CDR3 DNA sequence: TGTGCCAGCAGCTTAAGAGCGGGAGTAGGGCATGAGCAGTTCTTC. It encodes CASSLRAGVGHEQFF. The full variable domain, completed using reference TRBV7-3 and TRBJ2-1, is GAGVSQTPSNKVTEKGKYVELRCDPISGHTALYWYRQSLGQGPEFLIYFQGTGAADDSGLPNDRFFAVRPEGSVSTLKIQRTERGDSAVYLCASSLRAGVGHEQFFGPGTRLTVL.

This chain connects TRBV11-2 to TRBJ2-3, with TRBD2 identical over 7 bases. CDR1 SGHAT and CDR2 FQNNGV come from the germline V gene. The CDR3 has 16 amino acids. V shed 0 bases and J 0 bases; nucleotides not matched to a gene: 3. The CDR3 region has the DNA TGTGCCAGCAGCTTAGATGGGAGGGGAAGCACAGATACGCAGTATTTT. This translates into CASSLDGRGSTDTQYF.

This clonotype was counted between two and nine times. The rearrangement links TRBV20-1 to TRBJ1-4; 7 nucleotides line up with TRBD1. Losses at the gene ends were 5 bases for V and 8 bases for J; bases not matched to a gene: 8. Germline V CDR1 and CDR2: DFQATT, SNEGSKA (reference sequence). The CDR3 has 13 residues. The CDR3 here is CSALTGKGEKLFF. The CDR3 DNA reads TGCAGTGCTCTGACAGGGAAAGGAGAAAAACTGTTTTTT.

This chain links TRBV9 with TRBJ1-2, with TRBD1 as a possible D gene (6 bases). This CDR3 comprises 15 residues. Per germline, CDR1 SGDLS and CDR2 YYNGEE. Trimming took off 0 bases at V and 5 bases at J, with 14 bases between the two ends. DNA for the CDR3: TGTGCCAGCAGCGTAGAGCCCGACAGGTCATATGGCTACACCTTC. The encoded protein is CASSVEPDRSYGYTF.

This clonotype was seen at least ten times. The chain joins TRBV3-1 to TRBJ2-7, with D unclear. The ends were cut back, 8 bases at V and 1 base at J, with 6 bases in the middle. CDR3 length equals 11 residues. Germline V lookup: CDR1 LGHDT, CDR2 YNNKEL (reference sequence). CDR3 DNA sequence: TGTGCCAGCGGCGAGTCCTACGAGCAGTACTTC. Amino acids: CASGESYEQYF.

This rearrangement joins TRBV7-9 to TRBJ2-3; 7 bases match TRBD2. Looked up from germline, CDR1 is SEHNR and CDR2 is FQNEAQ (reference sequence). CDR3 length equals 15 residues. Trimming cost V 5 bases and J 8 bases; bases outside gene matches: 13. The CDR3 sequence is CASSRLGLVESTQYF. The CDR3 bases are TGTGCCAGCAGCCGACTAGGACTAGTGGAGTCTACGCAGTATTTT.

The chain couples TRBV20-1 to TRBJ1-4; the match to TRBD1 covers 7 bases. V lost 6 bases, J lost 0 bases, and 7 bases stayed unmatched. From germline, CDR1 is DFQATT and CDR2 SNEGSKA (reference sequence). The CDR3 totals 15 residues. In nucleotides, the CDR3 is TGCAGTGCCAGGCCAGGGGGTGCAACTAATGAAAAACTGTTTTTT. This translates into CSARPGGATNEKLFF.

V and J are TRBV20-1 and TRBJ2-5; weak D call: TRBD2 (6 bases). This CDR3 is built from 14 residues. Trimming took 0 bases from V and 3 from J, leaving 11 bases between them. CDR1 is DFQATT, CDR2 SNEGSKA, per germline (reference sequence). In DNA form, the CDR3 reads TGCAGTGCTAGAGACGGGAGCCCGAAAGAGACCCAGTACTTC. This sequence encodes CSARDGSPKETQYF.